The 10 T cell receptor beta chains reported below all come from one sample, sequenced in a study of vaccination effects on CD4 cells after COVID-19. Method: immunoSEQ multiplex PCR; TCRdb's copy keeps in-frame clones and lacks some. Of approximately 40,000 clones in the sample, just under 75% were seen once. Sequencing was preceded by expansion of antigen-specific CD4+ T cells with viral peptide pools in the ViraFEST assay. CD4+ T cell isolation took place after approximately 11 days of culture. The person had a PCR-confirmed SARS-CoV-2 infection during March to December 2020. For these receptors, no antigen is known. The sequences come from CD4+ T cells from PBMCs cultured with a peptide pool, collected before COVID-19 vaccination. The receptor source for this set is a human donor who had a prior SARS-CoV-2 infection.

J is TRBJ2-5 and V is TRBV5-6; either TRBD1 or TRBD2 may supply D (6 bases each). This CDR3 has 14 amino acids. Germline lookup yields CDR1 SGHDT and CDR2 YYEEEE. The V end was cut by 4 bases, the J end by 1 base, with 11 bases between. The CDR3 loop reads CASSRRDIQETQYF. CDR3 DNA: TGTGCCAGCAGCCGGCGGGACATCCAAGAGACCCAGTACTTC.

This rearrangement joins TRBV5-1 to TRBJ2-1, with D uncertain. There are 13 residues in the CDR3. V was cut by 4 bases and J by 6 bases, with 11 bases left in between. CDR1 is SGHRS, CDR2 YFSETQ, per germline. DNA of the CDR3: TGCGCCAGCAGCCCAGGACCGAGCAATGAGCAGTTCTTC. Protein: CASSPGPSNEQFF.

This clone came up once. V gene TRBV4-1 combines with J gene TRBJ1-1; TRBD1 aligns across 9 bases. With V trimmed by 0 bases and J by 1 base, 6 bases remained unmatched. The CDR3 extends over 17 amino acids. CDR1 is MGHRA, CDR2 YSYEKL, per germline. The CDR3 here is CASSQEIRDRANTEAFF. The CDR3, as DNA: TGCGCCAGCAGCCAAGAGATCCGGGACAGGGCGAACACTGAAGCTTTCTTT.

This chain joins TRBV5-5 and TRBJ1-1, with D possibly matching TRBD1 (5 bases). The CDR3 has 12 amino acids. Germline CDR1 and CDR2: SGHKS and YYEKEE (reference sequence). Deletions cut 6 bases from V and 4 bases from J, with 10 bases between. In nucleotides, the CDR3 is TGTGCCAGCAAGTTGGGGACCACTGAAGCTTTCTTT. It is translated as CASKLGTTEAFF. Full variable domain (rest looked up from reference TRBV5-5 and TRBJ1-1): DAGVTQSPTHLIKTRGQQVTLRCSPISGHKSVSWYQQVLGQGPQFIFQYYEKEERGRGNFPDRFSARQFPNYSSELNVNALLLGDSALYLCASKLGTTEAFFGQGTRLTVV.

The V gene is TRBV11-2, the J gene TRBJ2-6; D remains unclear. V was cut by 1 base and J by 2 bases, with 9 bases left in between. The CDR3 is 16 residues long. Germline-derived CDR1 and CDR2 are SGHAT and FQNNGV. This CDR3 is CASSLVAQAGANVLTF. CDR3 DNA: TGTGCCAGCAGCTTAGTAGCCCAGGCTGGGGCCAACGTCCTGACTTTC.

The gene calls are TRBV20-1 and TRBJ1-5; D perhaps matches TRBD1 (6 bases). The V gene lost 3 bases and the J gene lost 7 bases, with 13 bases spanning the gap. The CDR3 is made up of 13 amino acids. Germline CDR1 is DFQATT and CDR2 is SNEGSKA (reference sequence). Here the CDR3 reads CSASRGAIQPQHF. The CDR3 region has the DNA TGCAGTGCTAGTAGGGGGGCAATCCAGCCCCAGCATTTT.

The chain employs TRBV5-4 and TRBJ1-2; the D gene is possibly TRBD1 (5 bases). The V and J ends lost 4 bases and 5 bases respectively, with 18 bases between them. Germline loops: CDR1 SGHNT, CDR2 YYREEE (reference sequence). CDR3 length: 15 amino acids. The CDR3 DNA reads TGTGCCAGCAGCCCAAAGGGGCAGGGCCCTTATGGCTACACCTTC. Amino acid sequence: CASSPKGQGPYGYTF.

This rearrangement joins TRBV11-2 to TRBJ2-5; a possible D gene is TRBD1 (6 bases). Trimming took off 6 bases at V and 1 base at J, with 15 bases between the two ends. CDR1 and CDR2 from the germline V gene are SGHAT and FQNNGV. The CDR3 runs to 15 residues. The CDR3, as DNA: TGTGCCAGCAGAATTAGGGGGTTAATCCAAGAGACCCAGTACTTC. It encodes CASRIRGLIQETQYF.

The CDR3 spells CASSLRTGGGPQHF. The CDR3 nucleotides are TGTGCCAGCTCCTTGAGGACAGGCGGGGGGCCCCAGCATTTT. This chain connects TRBV6-5 to TRBJ1-5, with 7 nucleotides matching TRBD1. Germline CDR1 is MNHEY and CDR2 is SVGAGI. Trimming cost V 8 bases and J 9 bases; bases outside gene matches: 13. The CDR3 has 14 amino acids.

The chain employs TRBV7-6 and TRBJ2-7; 7 positions agree with TRBD1. V was clipped by 5 bases and J by 2 bases; unmatched bases: 12. The CDR3 is made up of 16 amino acids. Germline CDR1 is SGHVS and CDR2 is FNYEAQ. The CDR3 bases are TGTGCCAGCAGCCCAACGACAGGGCGCACCACCTACGAGCAGTACTTC. It specifies CASSPTTGRTTYEQYF.